This paragraph reports one TCR beta chain. This sample was taken from a study of neoadjuvant anti-PD-1 for oral cavity cancer. Germline CDR1 is SGHRS and CDR2 is YFSETQ. The CDR3 loop spans 15 amino acids. The V gene lost 0 bases and the J gene lost 1 base, with 10 bases spanning the gap. Assay: immunoSEQ multiplex PCR; the TCRdb copy retains only in-frame clones and omits some. In the table there are under 15,000 clones, roughly two thirds of which are singletons. Time point reported: after neoadjuvant nivolumab, at surgical resection. Sequences were derived from PBMCs, sampled after nivolumab (anti-PD-1) treatment. This chain connects TRBV5-1 to TRBJ1-1; D is unresolved. The TCR originated in a person between 35 and 79 years old with oral cavity squamous cell carcinoma. DNA of the CDR3: TGCGCCAGCAGCTTGGCTGGGTTTCGGAACACTGAAGCTTTCTTT. Its translation is CASSLAGFRNTEAFF.